The following is a TCR beta chain sequence with its context. This CDR3 region has 16 residues. Trimming took 3 bases from V and 4 from J; bases not matched to a gene: 11. Germline lookup yields CDR1 SGHVT and CDR2 SQSDAQ. TCRdb passed the reads through MiXCR, listing each CDR3 protein once. This sample has 680,000 or so distinct CDR3 sequences; 35% to 45% occur once, and the top ten carry under 3.5%. This record belongs to a study of T cell repertoires in cytomegalovirus infection. V gene TRBV7-4 combines with J gene TRBJ1-1; 7 bases map to TRBD1. The sequencing input was PBMCs. The TCR comes from a human donor in good health (CMV status not recorded). Some clones in this sample may be carry-over from other donors' samples. The CDR3 nucleotides read TGTGCCAGCAGCTTTATGGGACAGTCCCATGCCACTGAAGCTTTCTTT. Protein: CASSFMGQSHATEAFF.